Following are 27 T cell receptor beta chains from one sample sequenced in a study of T cells in Graves' hyperthyroidism and ophthalmopathy (dated by TCRdb to about 2019). The library came from multiplex PCR. Sequencing relied on an Illumina HiSeq 2000. Amplification of TCR beta CDR3 regions was carried out from RNA transcripts. The TCR CDR3 was subjected to a first round of RT-PCR using the HTBI primer set and the Qiagen OneStep RT-PCR kit. Using fastp trimming at Q25 and MiXCR clonotype assembly, TCRdb reanalyzed the public sequencing data and kept in-frame beta chains. Duplicate CDR3 protein sequences are folded into a single record with the most common DNA and genes. In this sample the table shows approximately 640,000 distinct CDR3 sequences, about 16% of which occur a single time. Of the sample, 3.8% is held by the ten largest clones. The sample comprised blood. The receptors were gathered from a woman aged 30 to 39 with Graves' hyperthyroidism.

In its sample, this clonotype was seen once. V usage is TRBV18 and J usage is TRBJ1-3; D not certain. The V end lost 6 bases, the J end lost 0 bases, and 18 bases lay between the germline ends. The CDR3 sequence is 17 residues long. Germline V lookup: CDR1 KGHSH, CDR2 LQKENI. CDR3 amino acids: CASSRNEQLSSGNTIYF. DNA for the CDR3: TGTGCCAGCTCCCGGAACGAACAGTTATCCTCTGGAAACACCATATATTTT. The whole variable domain, filled in from reference TRBV18 and TRBJ1-3, reads NAGVMQNPRHLVRRRGQEARLRCSPMKGHSHVYWYRQLPEEGLKFMVYLQKENIIDESGMPKERFSAEFPKEGPSILRIQQVVRGDSAAYFCASSRNEQLSSGNTIYFGEGSWLTVV.

Remarks on this clonotype: As the CDR3 is not closed by the conserved phenylalanine or tryptophan, this likely results from a read error. The chain links TRBV20-1 to TRBJ2-7, with D uncertain. The germline V gene has CDR1 DFQATT and CDR2 SNEGSKA (reference sequence). The CDR3 totals 13 residues. With 3 bases removed from V and 4 bases from J, the gap between germline ends came to 13 bases. Written as DNA, the CDR3 is TGCAGTGCTAGGGCGGTAGGGCCTTACGAGCAGTACCTC. It is translated as CSARAVGPYEQYL.

The rearrangement links TRBV20-1 to TRBJ2-7, with 9 bases identical to TRBD2. V lost 3 bases, J lost 3 bases, and 9 bases stayed unmatched. The CDR3 is 15 amino acids. Per germline, CDR1 DFQATT and CDR2 SNEGSKA (reference sequence). In DNA form, the CDR3 reads TGCAGTGCTAGTTCCCCAGCGGGAGGCCGCTACGAGCAGTACTTC. Its translation: CSASSPAGGRYEQYF.

On this clonotype itself: A read error may be the cause here, since a much bigger clone is one base away. The rearrangement uses TRBV29-1 and TRBJ1-3; the D is unclear. This CDR3 has 12 residues. Germline V CDR1 and CDR2: SQVTM, ANQGSEA. The CDR3 DNA sequence: TGCAGCGTGGCCCTTTCTGGAAACACCATGTATTTT. Residues: CSVALSGNTMYF.

This clonotype was seen repeatedly, ten times or more. The chain employs TRBV20-1 and TRBJ1-2, with TRBD1 as a possible D gene (5 bases). The CDR3 is 13 residues long. Germline CDR1 is DFQATT and CDR2 is SNEGSKA (reference sequence). V lost 5 bases, J lost 5 bases, and 15 bases lay in between. The CDR3 sequence is CSAQSPGKYGYTF. In nucleotides, the CDR3 is TGCAGTGCTCAGAGCCCAGGGAAATATGGCTACACCTTC.

In its sample, this clonotype was seen many times. This rearrangement joins TRBV2 to TRBJ2-7; D is unresolved. CDR1 is SNHLY and CDR2 is FYNNEI in the germline V gene. This CDR3 comprises 11 residues. Trimming cost V 8 bases and J 4 bases, with 9 bases left between them. CDR3 region: CASCREYEQYF. Written as DNA, the CDR3 is TGTGCCAGCTGTCGAGAATACGAGCAGTACTTC.

This clonotype was counted many times. V gene TRBV11-2 combines with J gene TRBJ2-3, with 8 bases that match TRBD2. The germline V gene has CDR1 SGHAT and CDR2 FQNNGV. The J segment lost 3 bases and the V segment lost 11 bases, leaving 7 bases of the junction unmatched. The CDR3 length is 13 residues. The CDR3 DNA is TGTGCCGGTCTTAGCGGGAATACAGATACGCAGTATTTT. Protein sequence: CAGLSGNTDTQYF.

This clonotype was seen repeatedly, ten times or more. This rearrangement joins TRBV24-1 to TRBJ2-1; TRBD1 matches at 8 bases. The junction had 5 bases not matched to a gene; V was cut back by 4 bases and J by 7 bases. Germline V gene sequence: CDR1 KGHDR, CDR2 SFDVKD. The CDR3 contains 14 residues. The CDR3: CATSDTGQVNEQFF. In nucleotides, the CDR3 is TGTGCCACCAGTGACACGGGACAGGTAAATGAGCAGTTCTTC.

Many counts were recorded for this clonotype. The CDR3 loop reads CASSPQDGLNIQYF. CDR3 nucleotide sequence: TGTGCCAGCAGTCCCCAGGACGGACTAAACATTCAGTACTTC. The rearrangement links TRBV28 to TRBJ2-4; possibly TRBD2 for D (5 bases). This CDR3 comprises 14 residues. V was trimmed by 5 bases and J by 6 bases, leaving 14 bases between them. Germline V gives CDR1 MDHEN, CDR2 SYDVKM. Combining the CDR3 with reference TRBV28 and TRBJ2-4 gives the whole variable domain DVKVTQSSRYLVKRTGEKVFLECVQDMDHENMFWYRQDPGLGLRLIYFSYDVKMKEKGDIPEGYSVSREKKERFSLILESASTNQTSMYLCASSPQDGLNIQYFGAGTRLSVL.

This chain connects TRBV25-1 to TRBJ1-1; D unclear. The CDR3 spans 13 residues. Germline assignment: CDR1 MGHDK and CDR2 SYGVNS. The V gene lost 7 bases and the J gene lost 0 bases, with 9 bases spanning the gap. The chain's CDR3 is CASKATMNTEAFF. The CDR3 DNA sequence: TGTGCCAGCAAGGCGACAATGAACACTGAAGCTTTCTTT.

Many counts were recorded for this clonotype. This chain uses TRBV27 with TRBJ2-1; D gene unclear. Germline lookup yields CDR1 MNHEY and CDR2 SMNVEV (reference sequence). The CDR3 is 14 residues long. Trimming shortened V by 4 bases and J by 4 bases, and 11 bases separated the two germline ends. The CDR3 here is CASSSADRYNEQFF. CDR3 nucleotide sequence: TGTGCCAGCAGTTCCGCGGACCGTTACAATGAGCAGTTCTTC.

In its sample, this clonotype was seen many times. This chain joins TRBV28 and TRBJ2-6; no clear D. V was pared by 3 bases and J by 1 base, with 4 bases between. The CDR3 has 14 amino acids. The germline V gene has CDR1 MDHEN and CDR2 SYDVKM. CDR3 nucleotide sequence: TGTGCCAGCAGTTTCAGGTCTGGGGCCAACGTCCTGACTTTC. Translating gives CASSFRSGANVLTF.

This clonotype was observed at least ten times. V usage is TRBV6-1 and J usage is TRBJ1-5; D call uncertain. CDR3 length: 14 residues. Germline V gives CDR1 MNHNS, CDR2 SASEGT. Deletions cut 7 bases from V and 0 bases from J, with 10 bases between. The CDR3 protein is CASTSSHSNQPQHF. As DNA, the CDR3 is TGTGCCAGCACCTCCAGTCATAGCAATCAGCCCCAGCATTTT.

Note on this clonotype: A much larger clonotype is one base distant, so this may be a read error. The chain is built from TRBV30 and TRBJ2-3, with 8 bases aligning to TRBD2. From germline, CDR1 is GTSNPN and CDR2 SVGIG (reference sequence). This CDR3 comprises 14 residues. The CDR3 sequence is CDWSVLAGSDTQYF. CDR3 coding DNA: TGTGACTGGAGTGTATTAGCGGGATCAGATACGCAGTATTTT.

This clonotype was recorded many times. The V gene is TRBV12-3 or TRBV12-4, the J gene TRBJ2-7; D may be TRBD2 (6 bases). V lost 6 bases, J lost 6 bases, and 12 bases lay in between. This CDR3 spans 12 amino acids. The CDR3 reads CASREGLSEQYF. CDR3 nucleotides: TGTGCCAGCAGGGAGGGCCTTTCCGAGCAGTACTTC.

This clonotype was observed many times. The gene calls are TRBV28 and TRBJ2-7; TRBD2 might be the D (7 bases). Germline lookup yields CDR1 MDHEN and CDR2 SYDVKM. The CDR3 runs 12 residues. V was trimmed by 6 bases and J by 4 bases, leaving 10 bases between them. The chain's CDR3 is CASRQGLYEQYF. The CDR3 DNA reads as TGTGCCAGCAGACAGGGACTATACGAGCAGTACTTC.

Worth noting for this clonotype: A much bigger clone sits one base away, suggesting this may be a read error. The chain links TRBV6-5 to TRBJ2-1; perhaps D is TRBD1 or TRBD2 (5 bases each). The CDR3 has 16 residues. Germline CDR1 and CDR2: MNHEY and SVGAGI. The V end was cut by 1 base, the J end by 3 bases, with 13 bases between. As DNA, the CDR3 is TGTGCCAGCAGTTACTGCCGGGACGCTGTCTACAATGAGCAGTTCTTC. Translating it yields CASSYCRDAVYNEQFF.

Notes on this clonotype: A much larger clonotype is one base distant, so this may be a read error. The V call is TRBV12-3 or TRBV12-4, the J call TRBJ1-1; D is undetermined. The CDR3 is 17 amino acids. V was shortened by 1 base and J by 1 base, with 16 bases between the two germline ends. DNA for the CDR3: TGTGCCAGCAGTTTAGGCCTGCCGGTGAAGGCGAACACTGAAGCTTTCTTT. Its protein is CASSLGLPVKANTEAFF.

This clonotype has at least ten counts. This chain joins TRBV6-5 and TRBJ1-3; D gene unclear. CDR1 is MNHEY and CDR2 is SVGAGI in the germline V gene. The CDR3 extends over 17 amino acids. With 0 bases removed from V and 1 base from J, the gap between germline ends came to 13 bases. CDR3 coding DNA: TGTGCCAGCAGTTACTCCCGGACCTCCAGATCTGGAAACACCATATATTTT. Translation gives CASSYSRTSRSGNTIYF.

The table lists this clonotype with a few counts. V and J are TRBV27 and TRBJ2-7; TRBD1 agrees at 10 bases. This CDR3 is built from 15 residues. Germline loops: CDR1 MNHEY, CDR2 SMNVEV (reference sequence). Trimming at V came to 3 bases and at J to 6 bases, leaving 8 bases not matched to a gene. CDR3 DNA: TGTGCCAGCAGTTTTAGGGACAGGGGTAGGTCCGAGCAGTACTTC. Translated: CASSFRDRGRSEQYF.

Many counts were recorded for this clonotype. The chain is built from TRBV10-2 and TRBJ1-1; TRBD1 might be the D (6 bases). CDR1 is WSHSY, CDR2 SAAADI, per germline. The V end lost 7 bases, the J end lost 3 bases, and 18 bases lay between the germline ends. The CDR3 runs to 15 residues. The CDR3 spells CASKKLQGADTEAFF. CDR3 bases: TGCGCCAGCAAGAAACTACAGGGAGCTGACACTGAAGCTTTCTTT.

This clonotype showed up many times. V usage is TRBV15 and J usage is TRBJ1-5, with 7 bases identical to TRBD1. Germline-derived CDR1 and CDR2 are LNHNV and YYDKDF (reference sequence). The J segment lost 8 bases and the V segment lost 1 base, leaving 5 bases of the junction unmatched. This CDR3 comprises 14 residues. The CDR3 nucleotides are TGTGCCACCAGCAGAGGTCAGGGGGAAAAGCCCCAGCATTTT. This codes for CATSRGQGEKPQHF.

This clonotype was observed at least ten times. DNA for the CDR3: TGTGCCAGCTCCGGGACCTTTCTTCCCGGGACTAGCGGGAAGGATAGCACAGATACGCAGTATTTT. Amino acids: CASSGTFLPGTSGKDSTDTQYF. This chain connects TRBV28 to TRBJ2-3; 13 bases are shared with TRBD2. With 8 bases clipped from V and 0 bases from J, the junction kept 23 bases outside the gene matches. This CDR3 has 22 amino acids. CDR1 is MDHEN, CDR2 SYDVKM, per germline.

This clonotype was seen a few times. The chain uses TRBV19 and TRBJ2-1; D unresolved. This CDR3 has 16 amino acids. The V end was cut by 4 bases, the J end by 4 bases, with 17 bases between. CDR1 is LNHDA, CDR2 SQIVND, per germline (reference sequence). Here the CDR3 reads CASSSPIESRYNEQFF. The CDR3 DNA is TGTGCCAGTAGTAGCCCCATAGAAAGCAGGTACAATGAGCAGTTCTTC.

This clonotype was seen a few times. This chain joins TRBV20-1 and TRBJ2-3, with 8 bases matching TRBD1. V lost 5 bases, J lost 4 bases, and 11 bases stayed unmatched. The CDR3 has 15 amino acids. Per the germline V gene, CDR1 is DFQATT and CDR2 is SNEGSKA (reference sequence). The CDR3 protein is CSAPDPTGVPDTQYF. The CDR3 nucleotides read TGCAGTGCTCCAGATCCGACAGGGGTACCAGATACGCAGTATTTT.

This clonotype was observed at least ten times. The CDR3 loop is CASSFLGLTGGTDTQYF. CDR3 nucleotides: TGTGCCAGCAGTTTTTTGGGACTAACGGGGGGCACAGATACGCAGTATTTT. The chain carries TRBV28 and TRBJ2-3, with TRBD2 matching over 7 bases. Germline lookup yields CDR1 MDHEN and CDR2 SYDVKM. V trimming: 3 bases; J trimming: 1 base; junction bases outside the gene matches: 10. The CDR3 is made up of 17 amino acids.

Ten or more counts support this clonotype. V gene TRBV12-3 or TRBV12-4 combines with J gene TRBJ1-5; 8 bases are a match to TRBD1. The CDR3 extends over 13 amino acids. The V and J ends lost 5 bases and 7 bases, in that order; junction bases with no gene match: 4. CDR3 in DNA: TGTGCCAGCAGTCCCAGGGGGCACCAGCCCCAGCATTTT. This encodes CASSPRGHQPQHF.